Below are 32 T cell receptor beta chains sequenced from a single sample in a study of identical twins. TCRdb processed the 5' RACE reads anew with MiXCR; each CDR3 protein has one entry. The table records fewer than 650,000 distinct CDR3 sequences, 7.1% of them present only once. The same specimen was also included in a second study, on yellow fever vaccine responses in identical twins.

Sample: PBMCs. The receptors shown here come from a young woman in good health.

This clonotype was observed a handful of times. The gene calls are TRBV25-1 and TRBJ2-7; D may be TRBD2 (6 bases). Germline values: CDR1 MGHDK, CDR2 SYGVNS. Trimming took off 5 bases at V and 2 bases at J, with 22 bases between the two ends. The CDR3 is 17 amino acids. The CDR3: CASSYPGVGGETYEQYF. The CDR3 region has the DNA TGTGCCAGCAGTTACCCTGGGGTCGGGGGTGAAACCTACGAGCAGTACTTC.

The CDR3 loop is CASSLTSWGRETQYF. CDR3 DNA sequence: TGTGCCAGCAGTTTAACTAGCTGGGGTCGAGAGACCCAGTACTTC. This chain links TRBV27 with TRBJ2-5, with D perhaps TRBD2 (6 bases). The CDR3 contains 15 residues. V lost 2 bases to trimming and J lost 4 bases, with 14 bases between them. Germline V CDR1 and CDR2: MNHEY, SMNVEV (reference sequence).

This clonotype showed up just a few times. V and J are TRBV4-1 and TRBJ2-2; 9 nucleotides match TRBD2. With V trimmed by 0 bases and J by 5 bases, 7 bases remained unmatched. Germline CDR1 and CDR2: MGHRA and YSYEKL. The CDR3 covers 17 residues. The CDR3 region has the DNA TGCGCCAGCAGCCAAGATCAGGAGCGGGGGGAGACCGGGGAGCTGTTTTTT. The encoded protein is CASSQDQERGETGELFF.

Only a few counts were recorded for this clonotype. As DNA, the CDR3 is TGTGCCATCAGTGAAATGCTATCCTCCTACAATGAGCAGTTCTTC. Protein: CAISEMLSSYNEQFF. V usage is TRBV10-3 and J usage is TRBJ2-1; D gene unclear. The CDR3 sequence is 15 residues long. Per the germline V gene, CDR1 is ENHRY and CDR2 is SYGVKD. Deletions cut 3 bases from V and 0 bases from J, with 9 bases between.

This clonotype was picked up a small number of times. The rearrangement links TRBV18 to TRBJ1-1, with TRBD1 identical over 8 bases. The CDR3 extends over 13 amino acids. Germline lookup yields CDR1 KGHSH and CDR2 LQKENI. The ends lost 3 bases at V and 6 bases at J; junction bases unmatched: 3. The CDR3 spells CASSPDRAAEAFF. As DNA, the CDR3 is TGTGCCAGCTCACCGGACAGGGCCGCTGAAGCTTTCTTT.

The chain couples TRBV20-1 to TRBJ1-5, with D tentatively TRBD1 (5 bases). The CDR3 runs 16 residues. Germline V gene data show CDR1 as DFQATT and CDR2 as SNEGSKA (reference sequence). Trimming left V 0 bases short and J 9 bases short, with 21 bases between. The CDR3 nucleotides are TGCAGTGCTAGAGAAGAGTCGGGACTCGAACGCGGGCCCCAGCATTTT. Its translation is CSAREESGLERGPQHF.

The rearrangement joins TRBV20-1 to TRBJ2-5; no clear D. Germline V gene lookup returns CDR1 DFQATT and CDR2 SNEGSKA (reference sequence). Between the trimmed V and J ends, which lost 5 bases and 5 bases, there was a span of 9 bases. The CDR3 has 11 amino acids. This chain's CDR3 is CSAWTVETQYF. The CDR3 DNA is TGCAGTGCTTGGACGGTCGAGACCCAGTACTTC.

Here the CDR3 reads CASSQDPRFGKSYEQYF. CDR3 sequence (DNA): TGTGCCAGCAGCCAAGATCCCCGGTTTGGGAAATCCTACGAGCAGTACTTC. This chain links TRBV3-1 with TRBJ2-7; D is uncertain. Germline V gene data show CDR1 as LGHDT and CDR2 as YNNKEL (reference sequence). With 0 bases removed from V and 1 base from J, the gap between germline ends came to 16 bases. The CDR3 is made up of 17 amino acids.

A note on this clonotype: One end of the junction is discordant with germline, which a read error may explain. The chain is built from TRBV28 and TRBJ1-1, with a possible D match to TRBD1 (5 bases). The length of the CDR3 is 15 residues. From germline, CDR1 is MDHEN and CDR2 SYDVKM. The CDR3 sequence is CASSLTPEGNNEAFF. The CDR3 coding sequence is TGTGCCAGCAGTTTAACCCCGGAGGGGAACAATGAAGCTTTCTTT.

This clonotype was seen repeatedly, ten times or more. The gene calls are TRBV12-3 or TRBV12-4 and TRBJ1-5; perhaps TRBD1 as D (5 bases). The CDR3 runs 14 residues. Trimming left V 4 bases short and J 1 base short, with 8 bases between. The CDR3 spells CASSYWDSNQPQHF. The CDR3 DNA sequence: TGTGCCAGCAGTTATTGGGACAGCAATCAGCCCCAGCATTTT.

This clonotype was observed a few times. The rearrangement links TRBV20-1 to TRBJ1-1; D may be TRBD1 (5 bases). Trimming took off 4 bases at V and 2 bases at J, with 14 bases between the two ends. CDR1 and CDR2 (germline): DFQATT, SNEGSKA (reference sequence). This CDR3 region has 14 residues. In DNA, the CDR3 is TGCAGTGCTAAAATCATCCAGGGAAACACTGAAGCTTTCTTT. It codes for CSAKIIQGNTEAFF.

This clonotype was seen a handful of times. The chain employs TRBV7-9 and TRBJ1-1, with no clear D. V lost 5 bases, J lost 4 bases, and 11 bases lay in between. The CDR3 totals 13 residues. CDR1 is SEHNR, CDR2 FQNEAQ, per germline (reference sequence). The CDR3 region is CASSHPWGTEAFF. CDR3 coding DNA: TGTGCCAGCAGCCACCCCTGGGGCACTGAAGCTTTCTTT.

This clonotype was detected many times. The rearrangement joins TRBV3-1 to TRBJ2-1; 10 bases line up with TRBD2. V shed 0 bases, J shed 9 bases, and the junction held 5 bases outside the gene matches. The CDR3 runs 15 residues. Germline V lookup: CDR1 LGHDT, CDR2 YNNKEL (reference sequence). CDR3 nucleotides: TGTGCCAGCAGCCAAGAGAGCGGGAGGGCCTTTGAGCAGTTCTTC. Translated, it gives CASSQESGRAFEQFF.

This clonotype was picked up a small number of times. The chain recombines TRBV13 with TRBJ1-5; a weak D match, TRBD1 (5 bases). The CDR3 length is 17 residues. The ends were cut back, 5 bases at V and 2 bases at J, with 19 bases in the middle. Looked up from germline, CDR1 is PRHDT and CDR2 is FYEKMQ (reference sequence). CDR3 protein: CASSPGRDKNGNQPQHF. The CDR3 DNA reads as TGTGCCAGCAGCCCGGGACGGGATAAGAACGGCAATCAGCCCCAGCATTTT.

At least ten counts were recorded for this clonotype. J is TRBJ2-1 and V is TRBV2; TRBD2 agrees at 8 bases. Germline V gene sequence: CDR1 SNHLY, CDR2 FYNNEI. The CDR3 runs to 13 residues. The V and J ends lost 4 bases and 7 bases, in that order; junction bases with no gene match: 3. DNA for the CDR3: TGTGCCAGCAGTGCCCCGGGGGGGAATGAGCAGTTCTTC. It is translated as CASSAPGGNEQFF.

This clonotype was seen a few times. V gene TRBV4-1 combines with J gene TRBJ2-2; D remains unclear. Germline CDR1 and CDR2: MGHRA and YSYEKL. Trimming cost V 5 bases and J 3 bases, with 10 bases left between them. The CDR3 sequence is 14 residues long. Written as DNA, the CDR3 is TGCGCCAGCAGCTTCGGTTCGGACACCGGGGAGCTGTTTTTT. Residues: CASSFGSDTGELFF.

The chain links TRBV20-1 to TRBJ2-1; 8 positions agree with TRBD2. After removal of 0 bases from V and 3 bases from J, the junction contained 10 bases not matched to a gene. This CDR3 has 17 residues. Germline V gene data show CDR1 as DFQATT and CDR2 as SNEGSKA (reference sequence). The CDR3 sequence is CSARDLGRGGFYNEQFF. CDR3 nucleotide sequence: TGCAGTGCTAGAGATCTGGGTCGGGGGGGGTTCTACAATGAGCAGTTCTTC.

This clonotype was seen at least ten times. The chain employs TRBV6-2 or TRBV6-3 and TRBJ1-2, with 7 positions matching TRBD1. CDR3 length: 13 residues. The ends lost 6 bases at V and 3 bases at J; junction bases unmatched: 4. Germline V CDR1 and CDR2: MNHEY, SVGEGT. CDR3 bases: TGTGCCAGCAGCCCGGGACAGTACTATGGCTACACCTTC. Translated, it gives CASSPGQYYGYTF.

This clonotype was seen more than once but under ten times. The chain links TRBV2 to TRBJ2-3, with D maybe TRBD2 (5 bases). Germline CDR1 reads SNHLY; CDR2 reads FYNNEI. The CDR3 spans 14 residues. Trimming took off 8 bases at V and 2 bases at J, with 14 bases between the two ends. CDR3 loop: CASSGISDTDTQYF. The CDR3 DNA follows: TGTGCCAGCTCGGGGATCAGCGACACAGATACGCAGTATTTT.

The CDR3 coding sequence is TGTGCCAGCAGTTACACACTAATCCTGGGGGGTACTGAAGCTTTCTTT. This sequence encodes CASSYTLILGGTEAFF. The genes are TRBV28 and TRBJ1-1, with a weak D call TRBD1 (5 bases). Germline V gene sequence: CDR1 MDHEN, CDR2 SYDVKM. This CDR3 is built from 16 residues. The V end lost 4 bases, the J end lost 5 bases, and 20 bases lay between the germline ends.

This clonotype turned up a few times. The CDR3 coding sequence is TGTGCCAGCACCTCGACCTCAAGCGCCTCCTACGAGCAGTACTTC. It encodes CASTSTSSASYEQYF. J is TRBJ2-7 and V is TRBV7-9; D not certain. From germline, CDR1 is SEHNR and CDR2 FQNEAQ (reference sequence). This CDR3 comprises 15 residues. V lost 7 bases and J 0 bases, leaving 16 bases between the germline ends.

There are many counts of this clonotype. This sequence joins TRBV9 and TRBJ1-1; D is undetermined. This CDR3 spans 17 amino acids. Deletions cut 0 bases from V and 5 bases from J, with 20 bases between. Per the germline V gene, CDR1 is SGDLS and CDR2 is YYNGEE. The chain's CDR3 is CASSVGQYGEIDTEAFF. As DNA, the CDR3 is TGTGCCAGCAGCGTAGGGCAATACGGGGAGATAGATACTGAAGCTTTCTTT. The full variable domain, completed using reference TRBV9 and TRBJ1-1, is DSGVTQTPKHLITATGQRVTLRCSPRSGDLSVYWYQQSLDQGLQFLIQYYNGEERAKGNILERFSAQQFPDLHSELNLSSLELGDSALYFCASSVGQYGEIDTEAFFGQGTRLTVV.

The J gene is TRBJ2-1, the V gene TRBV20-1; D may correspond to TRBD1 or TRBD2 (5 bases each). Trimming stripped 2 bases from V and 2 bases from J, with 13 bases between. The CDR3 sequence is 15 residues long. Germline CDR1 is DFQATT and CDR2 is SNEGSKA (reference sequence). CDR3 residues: CSARPGTRTYNEQFF. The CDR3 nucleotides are TGCAGTGCTAGACCCGGGACCCGAACCTACAATGAGCAGTTCTTC.

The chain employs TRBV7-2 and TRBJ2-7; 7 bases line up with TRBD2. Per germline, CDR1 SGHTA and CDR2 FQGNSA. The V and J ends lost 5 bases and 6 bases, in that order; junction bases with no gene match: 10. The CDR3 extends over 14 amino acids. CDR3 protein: CASSPNPSSGEQYF. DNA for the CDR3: TGTGCCAGCAGCCCAAACCCCTCTAGCGGCGAGCAGTACTTC.

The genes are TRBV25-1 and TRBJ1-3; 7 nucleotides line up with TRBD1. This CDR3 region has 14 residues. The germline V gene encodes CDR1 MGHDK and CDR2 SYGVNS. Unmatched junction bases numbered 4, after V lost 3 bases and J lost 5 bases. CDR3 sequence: CASSEGDRRNTIYF. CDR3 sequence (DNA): TGTGCCAGCAGTGAGGGGGACAGAAGAAACACCATATATTTT.

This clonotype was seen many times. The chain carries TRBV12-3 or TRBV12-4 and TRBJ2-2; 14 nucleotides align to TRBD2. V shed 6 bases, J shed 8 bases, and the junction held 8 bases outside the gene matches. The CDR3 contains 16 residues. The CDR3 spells CASSSGLAGAEGELFF. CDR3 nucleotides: TGTGCCAGCAGCTCGGGACTAGCGGGGGCCGAAGGGGAGCTGTTTTTT.

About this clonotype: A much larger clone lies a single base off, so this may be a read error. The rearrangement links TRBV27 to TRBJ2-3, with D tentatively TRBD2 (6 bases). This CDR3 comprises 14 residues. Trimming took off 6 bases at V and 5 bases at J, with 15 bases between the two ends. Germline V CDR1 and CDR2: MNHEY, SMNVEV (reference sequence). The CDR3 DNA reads TGTGCCAGCAGGAAGTGGGGGAGGATAGATACGCAGTATTTT. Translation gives CASRKWGRIDTQYF.

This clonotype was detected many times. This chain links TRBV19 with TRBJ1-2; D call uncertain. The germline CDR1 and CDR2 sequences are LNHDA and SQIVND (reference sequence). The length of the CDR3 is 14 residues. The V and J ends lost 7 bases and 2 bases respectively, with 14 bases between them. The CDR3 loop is CASILQPGNYGYTF. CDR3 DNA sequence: TGTGCCAGTATTCTCCAACCTGGAAACTATGGCTACACCTTC.

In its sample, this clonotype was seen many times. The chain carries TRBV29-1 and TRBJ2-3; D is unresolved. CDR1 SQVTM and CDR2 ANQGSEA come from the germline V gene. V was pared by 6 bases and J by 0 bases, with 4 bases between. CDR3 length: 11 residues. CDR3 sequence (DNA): TGCAGCGTAACTAGCACAGATACGCAGTATTTT. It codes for CSVTSTDTQYF.

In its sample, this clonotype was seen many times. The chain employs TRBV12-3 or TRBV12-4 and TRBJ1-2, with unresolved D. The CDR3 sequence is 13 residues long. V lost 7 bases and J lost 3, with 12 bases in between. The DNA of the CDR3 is TGTGCCAGCAAGAATAAAAAGGACTATGGCTACACCTTC. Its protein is CASKNKKDYGYTF.

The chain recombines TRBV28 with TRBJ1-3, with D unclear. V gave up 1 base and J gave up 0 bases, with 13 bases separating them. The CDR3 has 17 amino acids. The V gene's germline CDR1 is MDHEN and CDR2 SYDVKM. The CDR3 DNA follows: TGTGCCAGCAGTTTATCAGGCGCAGGATACTCTGGAAACACCATATATTTT. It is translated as CASSLSGAGYSGNTIYF.

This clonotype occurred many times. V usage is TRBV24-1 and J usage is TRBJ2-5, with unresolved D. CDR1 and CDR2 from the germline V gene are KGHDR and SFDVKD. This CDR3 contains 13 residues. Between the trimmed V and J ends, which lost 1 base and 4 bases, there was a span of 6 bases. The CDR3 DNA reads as TGTGCCACCAGTGATTTCCGAGGAGAGACCCAGTACTTC. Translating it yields CATSDFRGETQYF.